This TCR beta chain was documented in a study of control samples from healthy donors and cancer patients. The protocol was immunoSEQ multiplex PCR, while the TCRdb copy is restricted to in-frame clones and leaves out a portion. The data hold approximately 150,000 clones, with 88% observed a single time. CDR1 SQVTM and CDR2 ANQGSEA come from the germline V gene. The ends lost 5 bases at V and 10 bases at J; junction bases unmatched: 12. The CDR3 runs to 14 residues. Sample: blood. The chain couples TRBV29-1 to TRBJ2-1; TRBD2 matches at 9 bases. The clonotype originates from a man between 18 and 35 years old in good health. CDR3: CSVLLASGAGEQFF. Written as DNA, the CDR3 is TGCAGCGTTCTCCTAGCTAGCGGGGCAGGGGAGCAGTTCTTC.